This TCR beta chain was recovered during a study of blood T cell repertoires in COVID-19. The protocol was immunoSEQ multiplex PCR, while the TCRdb copy is restricted to in-frame clones and leaves out a portion. This sample has some 300,000 clones, with roughly 91% found just once. Trimming at V came to 4 bases and at J to 4 bases, leaving 12 bases not matched to a gene. CDR3 size: 16 residues. Germline V gives CDR1 SGHDT, CDR2 YYEEEE. The chain couples TRBV5-6 to TRBJ2-7; 9 positions match TRBD2. The clonotype was recovered from a woman in her sixties in a cohort exposed to, infected with or recovered from COVID-19 (not recorded which). Sequenced input: PBMCs or T cells enriched from blood (not recorded which). CDR3 in DNA: TGTGCCAGCAGCCGCCAAAGTAGCGGGAGAGCATACGAGCAGTACTTC. Protein sequence: CASSRQSSGRAYEQYF.